This entry concerns a single T cell receptor (beta chain). Its antigen remains unidentified. The record originates from a study of T-cell memory formation after mild COVID-19. General study points: Day 15 to 85 contracting clones showed balanced CD4/CD8; day 15 to 37 expanders favored CD4+.

This CDR3 is 16 amino acids long. V was pared by 5 bases and J by 4 bases, with 20 bases between. From germline, CDR1 is PRHDT and CDR2 FYEKMQ (reference sequence). TCRdb used MiXCR to reprocess the 5' RACE reads, holding one entry per CDR3 protein. The data hold approximately 560,000 distinct CDR3 sequences, with 17% observed a single time. V is TRBV13 and J is TRBJ1-1; D is perhaps TRBD1 (5 bases). The sample taken for sequencing was PBMCs or a T cell subset sorted from them (not recorded which). The TCR sequence derives from an adult woman who had mild COVID-19 (a few samples of this study predate the infection). Cell type and time point are not known. DNA of the CDR3: TGTGCCAGCAGCCTAGACCGACGACAGTTAAGCACTGAAGCTTTCTTT. Its protein is CASSLDRRQLSTEAFF.